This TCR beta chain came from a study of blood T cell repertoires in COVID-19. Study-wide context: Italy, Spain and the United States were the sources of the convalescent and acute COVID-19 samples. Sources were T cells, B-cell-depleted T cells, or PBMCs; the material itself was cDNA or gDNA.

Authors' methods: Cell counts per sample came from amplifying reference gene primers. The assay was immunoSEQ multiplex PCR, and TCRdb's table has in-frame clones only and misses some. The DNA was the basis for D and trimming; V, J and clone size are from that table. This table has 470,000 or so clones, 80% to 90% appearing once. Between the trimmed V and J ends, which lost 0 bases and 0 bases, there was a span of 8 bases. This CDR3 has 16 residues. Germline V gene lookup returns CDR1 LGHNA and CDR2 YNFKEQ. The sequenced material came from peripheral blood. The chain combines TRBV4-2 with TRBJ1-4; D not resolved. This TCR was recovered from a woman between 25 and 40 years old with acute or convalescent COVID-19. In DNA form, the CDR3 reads TGTGCCAGCAGCCAAGATCCCGGAGCAACTAATGAAAAACTGTTTTTT. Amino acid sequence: CASSQDPGATNEKLFF.